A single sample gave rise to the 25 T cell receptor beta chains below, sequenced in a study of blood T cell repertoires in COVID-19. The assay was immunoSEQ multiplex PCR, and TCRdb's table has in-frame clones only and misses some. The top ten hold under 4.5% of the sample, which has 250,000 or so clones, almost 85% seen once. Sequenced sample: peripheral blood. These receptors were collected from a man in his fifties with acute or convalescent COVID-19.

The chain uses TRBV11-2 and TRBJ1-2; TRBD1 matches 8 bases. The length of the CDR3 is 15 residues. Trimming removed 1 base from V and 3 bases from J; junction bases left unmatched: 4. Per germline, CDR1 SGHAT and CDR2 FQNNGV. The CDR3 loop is CASSLVAGGYYGYTF. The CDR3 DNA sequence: TGTGCCAGCAGCTTAGTAGCAGGGGGCTACTATGGCTACACCTTC.

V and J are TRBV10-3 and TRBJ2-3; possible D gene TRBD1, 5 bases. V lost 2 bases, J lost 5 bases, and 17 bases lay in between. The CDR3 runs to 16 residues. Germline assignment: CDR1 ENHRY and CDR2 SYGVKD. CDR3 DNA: TGTGCCATCAGTGAGCCGTACAGCCTCGGACAAGATACGCAGTATTTT. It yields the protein CAISEPYSLGQDTQYF.

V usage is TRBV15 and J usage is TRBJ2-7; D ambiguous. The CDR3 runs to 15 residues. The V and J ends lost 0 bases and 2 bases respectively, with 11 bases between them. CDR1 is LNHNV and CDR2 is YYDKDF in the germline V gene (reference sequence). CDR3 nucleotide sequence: TGTGCCACCAGCAGAGATTCTAGTTCCACCTACGAGCAGTACTTC. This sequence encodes CATSRDSSSTYEQYF.

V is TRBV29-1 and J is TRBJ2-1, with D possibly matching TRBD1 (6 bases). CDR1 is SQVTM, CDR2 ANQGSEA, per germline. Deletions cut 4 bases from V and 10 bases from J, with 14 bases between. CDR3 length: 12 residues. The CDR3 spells CSVGQHGTEQFF. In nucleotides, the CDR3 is TGCAGCGTTGGACAGCACGGGACAGAGCAGTTCTTC.

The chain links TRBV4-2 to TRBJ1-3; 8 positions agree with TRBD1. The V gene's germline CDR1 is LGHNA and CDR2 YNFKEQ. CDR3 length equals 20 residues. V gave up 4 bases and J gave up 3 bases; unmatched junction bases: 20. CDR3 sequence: CASSLRRDRGLSRIGNTIYF. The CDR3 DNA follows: TGTGCCAGCAGCCTTCGACGTGACAGGGGCCTATCCCGAATTGGAAACACCATATATTTT.

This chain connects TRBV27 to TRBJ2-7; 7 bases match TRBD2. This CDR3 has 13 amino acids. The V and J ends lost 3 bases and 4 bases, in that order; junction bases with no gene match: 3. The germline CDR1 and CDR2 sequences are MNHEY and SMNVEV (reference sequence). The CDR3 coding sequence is TGTGCCAGCAGTTTTGGGACTACTTACGAGCAGTACTTC. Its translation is CASSFGTTYEQYF.

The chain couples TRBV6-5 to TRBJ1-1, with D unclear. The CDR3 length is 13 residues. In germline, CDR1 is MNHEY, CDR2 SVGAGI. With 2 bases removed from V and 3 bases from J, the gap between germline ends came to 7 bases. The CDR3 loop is CASSYLSYTEAFF. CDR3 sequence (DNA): TGTGCCAGCAGTTACCTATCGTACACTGAAGCTTTCTTT.

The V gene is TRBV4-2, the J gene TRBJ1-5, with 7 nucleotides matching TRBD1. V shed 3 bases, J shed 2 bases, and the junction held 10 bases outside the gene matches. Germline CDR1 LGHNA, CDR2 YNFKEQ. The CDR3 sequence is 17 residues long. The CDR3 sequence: CASSQGKTGNGNQPQHF. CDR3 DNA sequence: TGTGCCAGCAGCCAGGGAAAGACAGGGAATGGCAATCAGCCCCAGCATTTT.

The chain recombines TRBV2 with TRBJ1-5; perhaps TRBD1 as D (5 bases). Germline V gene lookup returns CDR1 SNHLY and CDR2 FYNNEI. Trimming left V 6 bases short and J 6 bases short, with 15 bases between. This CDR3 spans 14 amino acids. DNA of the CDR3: TGTGCCAGCAGACGGGGGACTTTAGGTCAGCCCCAGCATTTT. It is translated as CASRRGTLGQPQHF.

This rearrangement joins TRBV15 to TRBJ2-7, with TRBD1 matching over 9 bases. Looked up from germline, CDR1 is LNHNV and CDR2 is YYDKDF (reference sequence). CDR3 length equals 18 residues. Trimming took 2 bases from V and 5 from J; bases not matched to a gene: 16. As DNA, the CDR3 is TGTGCCACCAGCAGATTCCCCGAATCCGGGACAGGGTGGAACGAGCAGTACTTC. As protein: CATSRFPESGTGWNEQYF.

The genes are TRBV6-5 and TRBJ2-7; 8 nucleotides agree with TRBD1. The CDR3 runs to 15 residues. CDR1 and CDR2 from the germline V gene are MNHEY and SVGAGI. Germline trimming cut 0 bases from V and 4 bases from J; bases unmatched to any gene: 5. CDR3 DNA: TGTGCCAGCAGTTACTCGGCCAGGGGGCCATACGAGCAGTACTTC. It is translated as CASSYSARGPYEQYF.

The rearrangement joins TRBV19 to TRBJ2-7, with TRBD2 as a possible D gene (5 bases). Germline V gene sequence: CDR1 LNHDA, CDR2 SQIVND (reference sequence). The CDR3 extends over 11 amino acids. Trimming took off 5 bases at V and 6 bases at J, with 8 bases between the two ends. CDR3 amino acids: CASSFGLEQYF. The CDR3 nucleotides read TGTGCCAGTAGTTTCGGACTCGAGCAGTACTTC.

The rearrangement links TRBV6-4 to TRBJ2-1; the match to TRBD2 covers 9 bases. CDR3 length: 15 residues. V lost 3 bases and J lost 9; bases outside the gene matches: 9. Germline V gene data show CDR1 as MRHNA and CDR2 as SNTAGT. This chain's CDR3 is CASSDVSGSSREQFF. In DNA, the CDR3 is TGTGCCAGCAGTGATGTTAGCGGGAGTAGTCGTGAGCAGTTCTTC.

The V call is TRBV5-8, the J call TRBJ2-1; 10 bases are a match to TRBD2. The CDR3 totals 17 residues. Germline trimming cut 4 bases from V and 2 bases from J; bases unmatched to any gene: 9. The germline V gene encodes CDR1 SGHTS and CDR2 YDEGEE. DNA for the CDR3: TGTGCCAGCAGCGCGCCGACTAGCGGGCCCACCTACAATGAGCAGTTCTTC. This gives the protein CASSAPTSGPTYNEQFF. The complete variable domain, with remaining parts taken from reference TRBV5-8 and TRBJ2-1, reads EAGVTQSPTHLIKTRGQQATLRCSPISGHTSVYWYQQALGLGLQFLLWYDEGEERNRGNFPPRFSGRQFPNYSSELNVNALELEDSALYLCASSAPTSGPTYNEQFFGPGTRLTVL.

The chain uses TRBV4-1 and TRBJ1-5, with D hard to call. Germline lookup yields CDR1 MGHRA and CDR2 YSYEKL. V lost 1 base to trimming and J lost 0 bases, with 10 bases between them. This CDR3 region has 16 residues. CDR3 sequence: CASSQVPGNSNQPQHF. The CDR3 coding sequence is TGCGCCAGCAGCCAAGTGCCGGGGAATAGCAATCAGCCCCAGCATTTT.

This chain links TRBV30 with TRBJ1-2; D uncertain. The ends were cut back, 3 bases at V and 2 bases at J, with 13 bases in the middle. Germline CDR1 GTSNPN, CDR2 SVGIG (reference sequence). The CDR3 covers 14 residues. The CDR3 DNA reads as TGTGCCTGGAGGGCCCCTTCCCCCAACTATGGCTACACCTTC. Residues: CAWRAPSPNYGYTF. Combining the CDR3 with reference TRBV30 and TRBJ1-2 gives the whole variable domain SQTIHQWPATLVQPVGSPLSLECTVEGTSNPNLYWYRQAAGRGLQLLFYSVGIGQISSEVPQNLSASRPQDRQFILSSKKLLLSDSGFYLCAWRAPSPNYGYTFGSGTRLTVV.

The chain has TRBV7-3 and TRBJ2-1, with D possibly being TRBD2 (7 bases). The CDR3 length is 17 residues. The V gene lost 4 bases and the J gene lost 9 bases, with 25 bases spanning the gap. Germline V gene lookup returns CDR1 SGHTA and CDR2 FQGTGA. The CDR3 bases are TGTGCCAGCAGCTCCCGCCGCCTAAATAGGGGGAGGGGTGAGCAGTTCTTC. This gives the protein CASSSRRLNRGRGEQFF.

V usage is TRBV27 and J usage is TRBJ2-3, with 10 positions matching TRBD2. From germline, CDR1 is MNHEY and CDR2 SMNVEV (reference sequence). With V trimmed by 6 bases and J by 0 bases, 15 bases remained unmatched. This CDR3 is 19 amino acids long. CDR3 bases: TGTGCCAGCAGGCTGCTAGCGGGGGTTAAATACGCTAGCACAGATACGCAGTATTTT. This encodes CASRLLAGVKYASTDTQYF.

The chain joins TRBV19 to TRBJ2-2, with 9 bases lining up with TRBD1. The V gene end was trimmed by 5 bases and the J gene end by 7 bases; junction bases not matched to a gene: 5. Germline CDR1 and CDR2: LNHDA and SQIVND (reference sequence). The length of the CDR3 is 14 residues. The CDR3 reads CASSWDREIGELFF. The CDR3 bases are TGTGCCAGTAGTTGGGACAGGGAGATCGGGGAGCTGTTTTTT.

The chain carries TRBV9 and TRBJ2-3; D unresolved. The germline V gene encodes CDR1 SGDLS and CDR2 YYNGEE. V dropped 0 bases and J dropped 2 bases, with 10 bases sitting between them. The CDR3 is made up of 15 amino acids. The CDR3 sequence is CASSVGQAPTDTQYF. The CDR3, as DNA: TGTGCCAGCAGCGTAGGGCAGGCCCCCACAGATACGCAGTATTTT.

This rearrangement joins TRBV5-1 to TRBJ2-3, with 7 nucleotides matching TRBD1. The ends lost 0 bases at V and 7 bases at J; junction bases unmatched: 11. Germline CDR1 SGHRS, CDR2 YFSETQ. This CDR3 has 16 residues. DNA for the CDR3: TGCGCCAGCAGCTTGGGTGGGGCAGGGGGAAGAAATACGCAGTATTTT. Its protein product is CASSLGGAGGRNTQYF.

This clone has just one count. The CDR3 DNA reads as TGTGCCAGCAGCCGGACAGGGGAGCAGTACTTC. This translates into CASSRTGEQYF. The chain couples TRBV5-5 to TRBJ2-7; 8 positions agree with TRBD1. The J segment lost 7 bases and the V segment lost 4 bases, leaving 1 base of the junction unmatched. The germline CDR1 and CDR2 sequences are SGHKS and YYEKEE (reference sequence). The CDR3 length is 11 residues.

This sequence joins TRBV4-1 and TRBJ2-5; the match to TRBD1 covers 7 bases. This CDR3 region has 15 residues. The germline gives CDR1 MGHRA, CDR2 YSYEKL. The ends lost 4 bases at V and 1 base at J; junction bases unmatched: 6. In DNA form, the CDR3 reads TGCGCCAGCAGCCGATTACAGGGGTCCCAAGAGACCCAGTACTTC. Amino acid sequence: CASSRLQGSQETQYF.

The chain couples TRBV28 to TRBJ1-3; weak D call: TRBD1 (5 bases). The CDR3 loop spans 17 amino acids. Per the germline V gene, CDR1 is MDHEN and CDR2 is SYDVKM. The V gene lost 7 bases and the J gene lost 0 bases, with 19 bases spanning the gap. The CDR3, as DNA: TGTGCCAGCATTCCCGGGGGTCCGGTGAACTCTGGAAACACCATATATTTT. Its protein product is CASIPGGPVNSGNTIYF.

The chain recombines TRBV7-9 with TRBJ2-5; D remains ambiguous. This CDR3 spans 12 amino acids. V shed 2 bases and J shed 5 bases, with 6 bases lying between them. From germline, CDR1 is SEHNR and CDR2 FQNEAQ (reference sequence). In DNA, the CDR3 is TGTGCCAGCAGCTTATCAATGGAGACCCAGTACTTC. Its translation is CASSLSMETQYF. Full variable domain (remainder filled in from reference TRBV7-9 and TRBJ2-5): DTGVSQNPRHKITKRGQNVTFRCDPISEHNRLYWYRQTLGQGPEFLTYFQNEAQLEKSRLLSDRFSAERPKGSFSTLEIQRTEQGDSAMYLCASSLSMETQYFGPGTRLLVL.